The subject of this entry is one T cell receptor (beta chain). This entry is derived from a study of OX40 agonist ivuxolimab in advanced cancers. Study summary: It was ivuxolimab, an agonistic anti-OX40 (CD134) antibody, that patients were treated with.

Some clones are missing from TCRdb's copy, which holds only in-frame ones; the method was immunoSEQ multiplex PCR. The top ten clones hold about an eighth of a sample with just over 60,000 clones, approximately 90% of them seen once. Autoimmune disease history or systemic immunosuppression was exclusionary. V was trimmed by 3 bases and J by 5 bases, leaving 8 bases between them. The CDR3 totals 13 residues. Germline CDR1 is MGHRA and CDR2 is YSYEKL. This sequence joins TRBV4-1 and TRBJ1-5, with no clear D. The sample in question was CD4+ or CD8+ T cells sorted from blood, obtained in a trial of the OX40 agonist ivuxolimab. This sequence originates from an adult with an advanced solid tumor such as melanoma, head and neck, liver or kidney cancer. The CDR3 DNA follows: TGCGCCAGCAGCCAGGGCCTCGATCAGCCCCAGCATTTT. Translating gives CASSQGLDQPQHF.